The 11 T cell receptor beta chains presented below share a single source sample, sequenced in a study of cytomegalovirus exposure and HLA in healthy donors. PCR used 60 Vbeta primers and 13 Jbeta primers. Assay used: immunoSEQ multiplex PCR; TCRdb lists only in-frame clones, some missing. The sample carries approximately 200,000 clones, over 75% recorded once. The source material was PBMCs. The receptor source for this set is a woman in her 50s in good health and CMV-seronegative.

The chain links TRBV7-9 to TRBJ2-2, with D perhaps TRBD2 (6 bases). The CDR3 extends over 16 amino acids. Germline V gene sequence: CDR1 SEHNR, CDR2 FQNEAQ (reference sequence). The V gene lost 5 bases and the J gene lost 2 bases, with 15 bases spanning the gap. The CDR3 region is CASSRRGSRNTGELFF. The CDR3 DNA reads TGTGCCAGCAGCCGCCGGGGGTCCCGAAACACCGGGGAGCTGTTTTTT.

V usage is TRBV5-8 and J usage is TRBJ2-1; D gene uncertain. Germline V lookup: CDR1 SGHTS, CDR2 YDEGEE. The CDR3 totals 16 residues. Deletions cut 4 bases from V and 0 bases from J, with 14 bases between. CDR3 coding DNA: TGTGCCAGCAGCGGCCTTAGCAGTCGCTCCTACAATGAGCAGTTCTTC. Its translation: CASSGLSSRSYNEQFF.

V is TRBV5-1 and J is TRBJ2-1, with 9 bases fitting TRBD2. V lost 4 bases, J lost 3 bases, and 8 bases stayed unmatched. Germline V CDR1 and CDR2: SGHRS, YFSETQ. This CDR3 has 16 residues. The CDR3 region has the DNA TGCGCCAGCAGCCAAATAGCGGGGGATTTCTACAATGAGCAGTTCTTC. Residues: CASSQIAGDFYNEQFF.

The DNA of the CDR3 is TGTGCCAGCAGCTTAGCTGCAGGGGAAGCTTTCTTT. This translates into CASSLAAGEAFF. J is TRBJ1-1 and V is TRBV7-2, with D perhaps TRBD1 (5 bases). The CDR3 covers 12 residues. V lost 0 bases and J lost 8, with 7 bases in between. Germline loops: CDR1 SGHTA, CDR2 FQGNSA.

The chain recombines TRBV19 with TRBJ2-1; 12 bases agree with TRBD2. This CDR3 has 14 residues. Germline V gene lookup returns CDR1 LNHDA and CDR2 SQIVND (reference sequence). The V and J ends lost 6 bases and 4 bases, in that order; junction bases with no gene match: 1. The CDR3 is CASSGLAGYNEQFF. The CDR3 DNA is TGTGCCAGTAGCGGACTAGCGGGGTACAATGAGCAGTTCTTC.

The CDR3 here is CASIRQGTEAFF. The CDR3 DNA follows: TGTGCCAGCATTAGGCAGGGGACTGAAGCTTTCTTT. The chain recombines TRBV28 with TRBJ1-1; possible D gene TRBD1, 6 bases. Germline CDR1 reads MDHEN; CDR2 reads SYDVKM. The V and J ends lost 7 bases and 5 bases respectively, with 11 bases between them. The CDR3 has 12 amino acids.

The chain is built from TRBV30 and TRBJ1-2, with a weak D call TRBD1 (6 bases). Germline V gene sequence: CDR1 GTSNPN, CDR2 SVGIG (reference sequence). There are 12 residues in the CDR3. Trimming took off 8 bases at V and 7 bases at J, with 17 bases between the two ends. For the CDR3, the DNA is TGTGCCGGTTATGGGGGGGCCTCTGGCTACACCTTC. Translated, it gives CAGYGGASGYTF.

The chain recombines TRBV10-3 with TRBJ1-1; D call uncertain. CDR3 size: 14 residues. Trimming left V 6 bases short and J 0 bases short, with 11 bases between. CDR1 is ENHRY and CDR2 is SYGVKD in the germline V gene. As DNA, the CDR3 is TGTGCCATCAGCGGCGAGGTCATGAACACTGAAGCTTTCTTT. Translation: CAISGEVMNTEAFF.

This chain uses TRBV6-1 with TRBJ1-3; D is possibly TRBD1 (6 bases). The CDR3 is 17 residues long. Trimming cost V 1 base and J 0 bases, with 13 bases left between them. The germline V gene has CDR1 MNHNS and CDR2 SASEGT. CDR3 amino acids: CASSEDGGSSSGNTIYF. The CDR3 DNA reads as TGTGCCAGCAGTGAAGATGGGGGCTCTAGCTCTGGAAACACCATATATTTT.

This sequence joins TRBV28 and TRBJ2-5; 13 bases fit TRBD2. From germline, CDR1 is MDHEN and CDR2 SYDVKM. This CDR3 has 21 amino acids. V trimming: 2 bases; J trimming: 6 bases; junction bases outside the gene matches: 21. The CDR3, as DNA: TGTGCCAGCAGTTTAGAATCCACTAGCGGGAGGGCGGATTGGAGGACGAAGACCCAGTACTTC. This translates into CASSLESTSGRADWRTKTQYF.

The rearrangement uses TRBV18 and TRBJ1-6; D is ambiguous. This CDR3 is 16 amino acids long. Germline V CDR1 and CDR2: KGHSH, LQKENI. The V end was cut by 6 bases, the J end by 8 bases, with 20 bases between. CDR3: CASSMNAPRSDSPLHF. The CDR3 DNA reads as TGTGCCAGCTCTATGAACGCCCCCAGGTCCGATTCACCCCTCCACTTT.